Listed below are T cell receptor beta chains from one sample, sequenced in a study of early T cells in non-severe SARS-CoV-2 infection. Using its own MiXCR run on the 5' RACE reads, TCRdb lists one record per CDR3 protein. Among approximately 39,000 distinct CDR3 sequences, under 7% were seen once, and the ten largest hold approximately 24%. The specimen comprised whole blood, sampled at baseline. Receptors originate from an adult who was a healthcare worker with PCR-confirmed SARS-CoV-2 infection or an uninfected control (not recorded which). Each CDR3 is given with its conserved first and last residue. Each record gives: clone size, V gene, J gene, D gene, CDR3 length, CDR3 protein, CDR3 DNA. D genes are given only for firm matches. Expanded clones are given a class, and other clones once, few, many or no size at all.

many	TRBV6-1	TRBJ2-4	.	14	CASSEGTIIHIQYF	TGTGCCAGCAGTGAAGGAACGATCATACACATTCAGTACTTC
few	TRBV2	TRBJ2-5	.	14	CASSEISYQETQYF	TGTGCCAGCAGTGAAATAAGCTACCAAGAGACCCAGTACTTC
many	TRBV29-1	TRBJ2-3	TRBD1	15	CSGRGGFPGADTQYF	TGCAGCGGAAGAGGGGGCTTTCCTGGGGCAGATACGCAGTATTTT
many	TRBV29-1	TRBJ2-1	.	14	CSVLEIAVGDEQFF	TGCAGCGTTTTGGAAATAGCGGTAGGGGATGAGCAGTTCTTC
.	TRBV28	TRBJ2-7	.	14	CASSKGQGGNEQYF	TGTGCCAGCAGTAAAGGACAGGGAGGGAACGAGCAGTACTTC
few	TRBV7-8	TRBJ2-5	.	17	CASSPQVVRTFQETQYF	TGTGCCAGCAGCCCCCAAGTGGTTAGGACTTTTCAAGAGACCCAGTACTTC
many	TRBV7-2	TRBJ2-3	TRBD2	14	CASSLAGRVDTQYF	TGTGCCAGCAGCTTAGCGGGGAGGGTAGATACGCAGTATTTT
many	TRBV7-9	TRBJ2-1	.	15	CASSLVLSGLVEQFF	TGTGCCAGCAGCTTAGTACTGTCCGGGTTGGTTGAGCAGTTCTTC
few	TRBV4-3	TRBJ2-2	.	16	CASSQAPAEGSGELFF	TGCGCCAGCAGCCAAGCCCCAGCGGAGGGTAGTGGGGAGCTGTTTTTT
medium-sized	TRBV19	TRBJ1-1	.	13	CASSMEWGTEAFF	TGTGCCAGTAGTATGGAGTGGGGCACTGAAGCTTTCTTT
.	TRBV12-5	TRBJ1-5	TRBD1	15	CASLPGQGANQPQHF	TGTGCTAGTCTGCCGGGACAGGGGGCTAATCAGCCCCAGCATTTT
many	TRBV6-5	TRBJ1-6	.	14	CASQNGAHNSPLHF	TGTGCCAGCCAAAATGGGGCACATAATTCACCCCTCCACTTT
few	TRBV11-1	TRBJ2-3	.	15	CASSRLDSYTDTQYF	TGTGCCAGCAGCCGCCTCGACAGCTACACAGATACGCAGTATTTT
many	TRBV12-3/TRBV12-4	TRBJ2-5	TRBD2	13	CASLSGSGETQYF	TGTGCCAGCTTGAGCGGGAGCGGAGAGACCCAGTACTTC
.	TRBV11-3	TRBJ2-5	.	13	CASSLGGAETQYF	TGTGCCAGCAGCTTAGGGGGAGCCGAGACCCAGTACTTC
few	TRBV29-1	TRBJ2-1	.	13	CSQGRANNNEQFF	TGCAGCCAGGGTAGGGCAAACAACAATGAGCAGTTCTTC
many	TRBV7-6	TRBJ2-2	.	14	CASSLAAGWGELFF	TGTGCCAGCAGCTTAGCGGCAGGTTGGGGGGAGCTGTTTTTT
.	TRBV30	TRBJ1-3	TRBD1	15	CAWSVQGSSGNTIYF	TGTGCCTGGAGTGTACAGGGGAGCTCTGGAAACACCATATATTTT
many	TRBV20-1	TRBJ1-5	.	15	CSATHGGRENQPQHF	TGCAGTGCTACCCACGGGGGCAGAGAAAATCAGCCCCAGCATTTT
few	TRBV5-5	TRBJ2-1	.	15	CASSLVWASPNEQFF	TGTGCCAGCAGCTTGGTATGGGCCTCCCCCAATGAGCAGTTCTTC
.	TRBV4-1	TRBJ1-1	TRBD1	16	CASSQDRTGANTEAFF	TGCGCCAGCAGCCAAGATCGGACAGGGGCGAACACTGAAGCTTTCTTT
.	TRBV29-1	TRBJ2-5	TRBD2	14	CSVVGGGTGETQYF	TGCAGCGTTGTGGGGGGAGGGACCGGAGAGACCCAGTACTTC
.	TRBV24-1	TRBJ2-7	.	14	CATSSDTGTYEQYF	TGTGCCACCAGTTCCGACACCGGAACCTACGAGCAGTACTTC
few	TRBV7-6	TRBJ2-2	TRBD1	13	CASNKGATGELFF	TGTGCCAGCAACAAGGGGGCTACCGGGGAGCTGTTTTTT
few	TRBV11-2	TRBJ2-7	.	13	CASSLDRAHEQYF	TGTGCCAGCAGCTTAGACAGGGCCCACGAGCAGTACTTC
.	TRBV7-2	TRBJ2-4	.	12	CASSSLGGLQYF	TGTGCCAGCAGCTCCCTCGGGGGGCTTCAGTACTTC
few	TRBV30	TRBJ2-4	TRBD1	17	CAWTLPGQALAKNIQYF	TGTGCCTGGACCCTACCGGGACAGGCCTTAGCCAAAAACATTCAGTACTTC
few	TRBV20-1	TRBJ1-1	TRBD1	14	CSASPGQGRHEAFF	TGCAGTGCTAGCCCCGGACAGGGACGCCATGAAGCTTTCTTT
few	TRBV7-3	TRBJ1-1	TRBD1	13	CVSSLTGVTEAFF	TGTGTCAGCAGCCTGACAGGGGTTACTGAAGCTTTCTTT
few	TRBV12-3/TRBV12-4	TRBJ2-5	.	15	CASSFGGGSKETQYF	TGTGCCAGCAGTTTTGGGGGGGGCTCTAAAGAGACCCAGTACTTC
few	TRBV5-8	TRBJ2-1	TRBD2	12	CASSLFSGGEFF	TGTGCCAGCAGCTTGTTTTCGGGAGGGGAGTTCTTC
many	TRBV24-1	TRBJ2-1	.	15	CATSDSDGGRNEQFF	TGTGCCACCAGTGATTCTGACGGGGGACGGAATGAGCAGTTCTTC